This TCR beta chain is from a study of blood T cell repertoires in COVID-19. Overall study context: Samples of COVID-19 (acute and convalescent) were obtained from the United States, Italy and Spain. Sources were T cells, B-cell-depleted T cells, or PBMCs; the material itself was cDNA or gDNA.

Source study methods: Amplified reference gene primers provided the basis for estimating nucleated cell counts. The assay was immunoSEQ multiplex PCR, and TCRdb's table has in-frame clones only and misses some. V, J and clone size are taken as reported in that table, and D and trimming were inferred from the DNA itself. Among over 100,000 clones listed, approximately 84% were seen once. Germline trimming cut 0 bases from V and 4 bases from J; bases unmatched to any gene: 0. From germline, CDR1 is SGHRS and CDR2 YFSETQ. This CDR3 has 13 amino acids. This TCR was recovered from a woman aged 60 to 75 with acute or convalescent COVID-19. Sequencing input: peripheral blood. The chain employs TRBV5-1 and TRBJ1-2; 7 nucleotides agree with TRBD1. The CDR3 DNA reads TGCGCCAGCAGCTTGGGGGACAGCTATGGCTACACCTTC. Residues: CASSLGDSYGYTF.